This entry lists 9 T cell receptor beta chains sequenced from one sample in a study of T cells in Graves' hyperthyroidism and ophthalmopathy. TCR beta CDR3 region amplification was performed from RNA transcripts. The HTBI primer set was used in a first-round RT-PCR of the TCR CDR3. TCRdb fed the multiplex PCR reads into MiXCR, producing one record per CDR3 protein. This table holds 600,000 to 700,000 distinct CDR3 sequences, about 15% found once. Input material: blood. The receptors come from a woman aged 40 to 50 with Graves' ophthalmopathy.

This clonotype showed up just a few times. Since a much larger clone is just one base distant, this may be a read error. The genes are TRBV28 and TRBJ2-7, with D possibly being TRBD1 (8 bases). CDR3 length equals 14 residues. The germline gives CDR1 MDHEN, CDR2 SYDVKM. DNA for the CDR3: TGTGCCAGCAGTTTTTCGGACAGGGACTACGAGCGGTACTTC. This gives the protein CASSFSDRDYERYF. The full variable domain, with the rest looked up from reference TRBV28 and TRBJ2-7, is DVKVTQSSRYLVKRTGEKVFLECVQDMDHENMFWYRQDPGLGLRLIYFSYDVKMKEKGDIPEGYSVSREKKERFSLILESASTNQTSMYLCASSFSDRDYERYFGPGTRLTVT.

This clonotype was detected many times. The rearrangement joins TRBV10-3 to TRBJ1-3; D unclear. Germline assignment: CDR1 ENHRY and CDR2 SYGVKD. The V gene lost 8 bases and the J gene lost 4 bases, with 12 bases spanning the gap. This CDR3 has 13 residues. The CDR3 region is CAIGRATGNTIYF. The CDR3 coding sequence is TGTGCCATCGGGCGCGCTACCGGAAACACCATATATTTT.

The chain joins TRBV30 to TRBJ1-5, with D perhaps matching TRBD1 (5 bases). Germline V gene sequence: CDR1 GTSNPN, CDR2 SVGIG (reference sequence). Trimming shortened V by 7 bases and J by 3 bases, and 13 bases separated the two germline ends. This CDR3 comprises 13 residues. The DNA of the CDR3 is TGTGCCTCTTCGAGGGACCACAATCAGCCCCAGCATTTT. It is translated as CASSRDHNQPQHF.

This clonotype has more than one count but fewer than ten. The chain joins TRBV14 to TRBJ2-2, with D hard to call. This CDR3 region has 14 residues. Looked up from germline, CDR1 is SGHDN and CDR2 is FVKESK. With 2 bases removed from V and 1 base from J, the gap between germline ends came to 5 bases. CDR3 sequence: CASSQNWNTGELFF. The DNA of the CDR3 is TGTGCCAGCAGCCAAAATTGGAACACCGGGGAGCTGTTTTTT.

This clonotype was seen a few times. As DNA, the CDR3 is TGTGCCTGGAGGGCAGGGCCTAGCGGGAACACCGGGGAGCTGTTTTTT. Protein: CAWRAGPSGNTGELFF. J is TRBJ2-2 and V is TRBV30, with 7 bases lining up with TRBD2. Trimming at V came to 3 bases and at J to 1 base, leaving 8 bases not matched to a gene. The CDR3 is 16 residues long. Germline loops: CDR1 GTSNPN, CDR2 SVGIG (reference sequence).

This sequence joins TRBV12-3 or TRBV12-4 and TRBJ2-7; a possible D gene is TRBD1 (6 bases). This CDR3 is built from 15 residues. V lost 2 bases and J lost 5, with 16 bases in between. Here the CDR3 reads CASSLRAGTKNEQYF. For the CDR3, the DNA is TGTGCCAGCAGTTTACGGGCCGGGACAAAGAACGAGCAGTACTTC.

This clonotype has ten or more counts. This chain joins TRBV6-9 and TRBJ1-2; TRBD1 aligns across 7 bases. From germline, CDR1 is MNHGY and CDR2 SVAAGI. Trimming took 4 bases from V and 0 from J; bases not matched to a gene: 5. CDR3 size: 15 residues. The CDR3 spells CASSSPGQTNYGYTF. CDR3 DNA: TGTGCCAGCAGTTCCCCGGGACAGACTAACTATGGCTACACCTTC.

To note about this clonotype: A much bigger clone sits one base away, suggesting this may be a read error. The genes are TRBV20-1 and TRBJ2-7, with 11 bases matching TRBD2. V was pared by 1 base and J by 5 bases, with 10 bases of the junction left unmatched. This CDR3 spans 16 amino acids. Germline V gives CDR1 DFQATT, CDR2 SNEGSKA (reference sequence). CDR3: CSARAGGSGRVHEQYF. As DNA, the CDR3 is TGCAGTGCTAGAGCAGGGGGTAGCGGGAGGGTCCACGAGCAGTACTTC.

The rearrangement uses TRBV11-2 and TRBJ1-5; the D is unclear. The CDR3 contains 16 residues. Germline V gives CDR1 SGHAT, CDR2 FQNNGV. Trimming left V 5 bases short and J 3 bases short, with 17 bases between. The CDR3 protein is CASSPYPDGNNQPQHF. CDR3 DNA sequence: TGTGCCAGCAGCCCATACCCGGACGGCAACAATCAGCCCCAGCATTTT. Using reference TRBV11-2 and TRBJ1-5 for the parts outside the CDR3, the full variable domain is EAGVAQSPRYKIIEKRQSVAFWCNPISGHATLYWYQQILGQGPKLLIQFQNNGVVDDSQLPKDRFSAERLKGVDSTLKIQPAKLEDSAVYLCASSPYPDGNNQPQHFGDGTRLSIL.